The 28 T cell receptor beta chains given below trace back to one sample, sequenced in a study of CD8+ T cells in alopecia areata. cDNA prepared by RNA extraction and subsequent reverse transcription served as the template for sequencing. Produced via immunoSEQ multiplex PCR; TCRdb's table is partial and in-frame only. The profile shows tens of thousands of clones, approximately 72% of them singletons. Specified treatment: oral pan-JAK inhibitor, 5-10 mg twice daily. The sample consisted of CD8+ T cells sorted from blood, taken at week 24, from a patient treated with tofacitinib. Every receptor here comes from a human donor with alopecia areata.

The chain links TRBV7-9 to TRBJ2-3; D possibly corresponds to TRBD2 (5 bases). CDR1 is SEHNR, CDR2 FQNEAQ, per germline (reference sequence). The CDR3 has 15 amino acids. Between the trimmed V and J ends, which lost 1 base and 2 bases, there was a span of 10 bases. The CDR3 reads CASSLERGDTDTQYF. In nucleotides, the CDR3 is TGTGCCAGCAGCTTAGAACGGGGTGACACAGATACGCAGTATTTT.

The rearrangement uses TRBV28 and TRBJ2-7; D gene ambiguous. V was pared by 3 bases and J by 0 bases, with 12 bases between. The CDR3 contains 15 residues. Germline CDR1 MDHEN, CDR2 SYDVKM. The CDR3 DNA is TGTGCCAGCAGTTTCCCCGGCACATCCTCCTACGAGCAGTACTTC. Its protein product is CASSFPGTSSYEQYF.

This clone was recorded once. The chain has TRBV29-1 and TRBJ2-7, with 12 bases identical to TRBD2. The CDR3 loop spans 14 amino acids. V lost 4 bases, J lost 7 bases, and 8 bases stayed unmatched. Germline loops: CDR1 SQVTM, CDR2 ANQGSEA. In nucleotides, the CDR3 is TGCAGCGTTGGATCGACTAGCGGGGGAAATGAGCAGTACTTC. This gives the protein CSVGSTSGGNEQYF.

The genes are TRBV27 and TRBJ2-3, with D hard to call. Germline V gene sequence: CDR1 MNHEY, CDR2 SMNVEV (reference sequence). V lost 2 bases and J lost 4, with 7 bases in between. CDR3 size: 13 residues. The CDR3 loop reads CASSLLDPDTQYF. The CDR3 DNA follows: TGTGCCAGCAGTTTACTAGATCCAGATACGCAGTATTTT.

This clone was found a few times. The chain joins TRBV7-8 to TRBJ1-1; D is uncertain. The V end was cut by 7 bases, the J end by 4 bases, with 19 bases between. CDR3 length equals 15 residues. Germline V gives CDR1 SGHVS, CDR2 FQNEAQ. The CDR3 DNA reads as TGTGCCAGCACCTCTCAACGATTAAAAGGCACTGAAGCTTTCTTT. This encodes CASTSQRLKGTEAFF.

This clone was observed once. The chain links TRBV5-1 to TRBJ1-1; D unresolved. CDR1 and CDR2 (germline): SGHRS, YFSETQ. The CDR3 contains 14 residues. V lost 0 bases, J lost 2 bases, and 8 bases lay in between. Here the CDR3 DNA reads TGCGCCAGCAGCTTGGAGTGGAGAAACACTGAAGCTTTCTTT. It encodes CASSLEWRNTEAFF.

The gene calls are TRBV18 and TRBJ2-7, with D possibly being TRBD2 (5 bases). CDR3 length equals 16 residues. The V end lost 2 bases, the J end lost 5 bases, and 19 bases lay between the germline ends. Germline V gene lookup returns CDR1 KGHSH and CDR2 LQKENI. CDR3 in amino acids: CASSPAQSELEDEQYF. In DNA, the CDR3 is TGTGCCAGCTCACCAGCCCAGTCTGAGTTGGAGGACGAGCAGTACTTC.

Written as DNA, the CDR3 is TGTGCCAGCAGTTCCAGCTATGGCTACACCTTC. Its translation is CASSSSYGYTF. V gene TRBV27 combines with J gene TRBJ1-2, with D unclear. V was pared by 4 bases and J by 4 bases, with 4 bases between. Per the germline V gene, CDR1 is MNHEY and CDR2 is SMNVEV (reference sequence). The CDR3 length is 11 residues.

The CDR3 region is CASSLYPAAGGETQYF. In DNA, the CDR3 is TGTGCCAGCAGCTTGTATCCTGCGGCAGGCGGGGAGACCCAGTACTTC. V is TRBV7-6 and J is TRBJ2-5; D possibly corresponds to TRBD2 (5 bases). Germline assignment: CDR1 SGHVS and CDR2 FNYEAQ. The CDR3 is made up of 16 amino acids. Deletions cut 3 bases from V and 5 bases from J, with 19 bases between.

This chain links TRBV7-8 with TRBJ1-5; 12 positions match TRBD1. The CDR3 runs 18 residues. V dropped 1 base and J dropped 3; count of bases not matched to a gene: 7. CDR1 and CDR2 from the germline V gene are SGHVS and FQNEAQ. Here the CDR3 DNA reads TGTGCCAGCAGCTTAGAGGTACCGGGACAGGGGGCCAATCAGCCCCAGCATTTT. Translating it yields CASSLEVPGQGANQPQHF.

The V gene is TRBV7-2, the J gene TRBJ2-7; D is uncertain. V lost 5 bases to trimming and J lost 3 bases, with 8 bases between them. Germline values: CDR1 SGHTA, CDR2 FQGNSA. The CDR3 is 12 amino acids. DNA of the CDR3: TGTGCCAGCAGCGACCTTTTCTACGAGCAGTACTTC. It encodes CASSDLFYEQYF.

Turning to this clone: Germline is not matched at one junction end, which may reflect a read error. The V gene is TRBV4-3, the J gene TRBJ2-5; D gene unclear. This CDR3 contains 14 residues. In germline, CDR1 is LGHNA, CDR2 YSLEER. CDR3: CASSQDSDTPWRDF. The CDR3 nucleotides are TGCGCCAGCAGCCAAGATTCCGACACCCCTTGGAGAGACTTC.

CDR3 sequence: CASSQDLSGGDNEQFF. CDR3 nucleotide sequence: TGTGCCAGCAGCCAAGATCTCAGCGGGGGAGACAATGAGCAGTTCTTC. The chain has TRBV4-2 and TRBJ2-1, with 8 bases that match TRBD2. The junction had 6 bases not matched to a gene; V was cut back by 0 bases and J by 5 bases. The germline gives CDR1 LGHNA, CDR2 YNFKEQ. This CDR3 region has 16 residues.

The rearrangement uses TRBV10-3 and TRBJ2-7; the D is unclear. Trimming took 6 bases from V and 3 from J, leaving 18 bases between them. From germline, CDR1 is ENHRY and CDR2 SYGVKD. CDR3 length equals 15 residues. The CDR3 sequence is CAISDDDKSGYEQYF. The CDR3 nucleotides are TGTGCCATCAGCGACGATGACAAGTCGGGCTACGAGCAGTACTTC.

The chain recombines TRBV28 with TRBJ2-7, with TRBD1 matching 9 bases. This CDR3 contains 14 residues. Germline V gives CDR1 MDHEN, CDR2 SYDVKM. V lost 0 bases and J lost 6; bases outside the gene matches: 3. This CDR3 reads CASSLWDRGSEQYF. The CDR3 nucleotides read TGTGCCAGCAGTTTATGGGACAGGGGCTCCGAGCAGTACTTC.

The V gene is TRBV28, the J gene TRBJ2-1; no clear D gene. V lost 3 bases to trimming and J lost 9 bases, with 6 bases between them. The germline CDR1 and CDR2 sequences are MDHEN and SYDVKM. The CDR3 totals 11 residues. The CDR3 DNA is TGTGCCAGCAGTTTGGGGATTGAGCAGTTCTTC. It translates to CASSLGIEQFF.

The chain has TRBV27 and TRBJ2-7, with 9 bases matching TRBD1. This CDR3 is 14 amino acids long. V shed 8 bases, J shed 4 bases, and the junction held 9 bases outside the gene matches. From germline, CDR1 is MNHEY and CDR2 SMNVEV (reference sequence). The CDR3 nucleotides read TGTGCCAGCCTTCCCTCGACAGGGGGATACGAGCAGTACTTC. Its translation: CASLPSTGGYEQYF.

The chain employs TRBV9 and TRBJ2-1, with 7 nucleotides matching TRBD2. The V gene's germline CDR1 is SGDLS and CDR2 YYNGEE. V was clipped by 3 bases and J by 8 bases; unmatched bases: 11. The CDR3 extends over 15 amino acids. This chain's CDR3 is CASSERGLEGHEQFF. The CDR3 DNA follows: TGTGCCAGCAGCGAAAGAGGACTAGAAGGACATGAGCAGTTCTTC.

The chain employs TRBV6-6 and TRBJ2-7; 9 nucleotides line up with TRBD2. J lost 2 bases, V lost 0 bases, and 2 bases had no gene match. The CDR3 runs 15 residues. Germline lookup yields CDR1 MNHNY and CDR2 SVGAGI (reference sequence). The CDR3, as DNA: TGTGCCAGCAGTTACTCGGCTAGCGGGGCCTACGAGCAGTACTTC. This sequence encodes CASSYSASGAYEQYF.

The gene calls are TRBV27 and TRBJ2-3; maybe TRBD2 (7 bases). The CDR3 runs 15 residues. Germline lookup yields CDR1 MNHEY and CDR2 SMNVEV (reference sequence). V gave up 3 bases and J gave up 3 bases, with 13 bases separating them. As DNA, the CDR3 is TGTGCCAGCAGTTTGGGGGGGCAGATTACAGATACGCAGTATTTT. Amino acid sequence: CASSLGGQITDTQYF.

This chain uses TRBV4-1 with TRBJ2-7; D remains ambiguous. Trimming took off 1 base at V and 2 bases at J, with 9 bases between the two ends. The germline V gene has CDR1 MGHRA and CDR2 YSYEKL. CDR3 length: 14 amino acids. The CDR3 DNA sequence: TGCGCCAGCAGCCAAGGAACAGCAGCCTACGAGCAGTACTTC. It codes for CASSQGTAAYEQYF.

CDR3 amino acids: CAISEFQGDNSPLHF. The CDR3 DNA reads TGTGCCATCAGTGAGTTTCAGGGCGACAATTCACCCCTCCACTTT. This rearrangement joins TRBV10-3 to TRBJ1-6; TRBD1 might be the D (5 bases). The V gene's germline CDR1 is ENHRY and CDR2 SYGVKD. The CDR3 length is 15 residues. The V gene lost 1 base and the J gene lost 7 bases, with 11 bases spanning the gap.

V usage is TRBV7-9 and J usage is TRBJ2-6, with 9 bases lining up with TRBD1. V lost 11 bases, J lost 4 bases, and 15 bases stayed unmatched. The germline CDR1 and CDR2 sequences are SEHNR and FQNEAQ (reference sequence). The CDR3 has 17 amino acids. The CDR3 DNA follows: TGTGCCGGCCGCCTGGGACAGGGCGGCTCCGGGGCCAACGTCCTGACTTTC. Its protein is CAGRLGQGGSGANVLTF. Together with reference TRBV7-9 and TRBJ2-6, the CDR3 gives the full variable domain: DTGVSQNPRHKITKRGQNVTFRCDPISEHNRLYWYRQTLGQGPEFLTYFQNEAQLEKSRLLSDRFSAERPKGSFSTLEIQRTEQGDSAMYLCAGRLGQGGSGANVLTFGAGSRLTVL.

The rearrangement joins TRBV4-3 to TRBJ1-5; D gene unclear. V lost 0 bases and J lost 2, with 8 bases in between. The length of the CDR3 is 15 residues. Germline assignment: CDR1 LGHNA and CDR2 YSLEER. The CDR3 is CASSQDFRGNQPQHF. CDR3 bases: TGCGCCAGCAGCCAAGATTTCCGGGGCAATCAGCCCCAGCATTTT.

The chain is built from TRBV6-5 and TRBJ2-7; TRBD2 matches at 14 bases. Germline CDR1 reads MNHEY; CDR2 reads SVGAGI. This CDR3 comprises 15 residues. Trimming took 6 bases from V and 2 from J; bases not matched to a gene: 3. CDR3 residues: CASRGTSGGAYEQYF. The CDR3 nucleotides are TGTGCCAGCAGAGGGACTAGCGGGGGAGCCTACGAGCAGTACTTC.

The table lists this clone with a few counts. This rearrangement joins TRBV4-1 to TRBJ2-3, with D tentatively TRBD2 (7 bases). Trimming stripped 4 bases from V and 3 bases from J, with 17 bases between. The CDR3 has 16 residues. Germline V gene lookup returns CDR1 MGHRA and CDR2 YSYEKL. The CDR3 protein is CASSLQGLGGTDTQYF. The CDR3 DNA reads TGCGCCAGCAGCCTACAGGGATTGGGGGGGACAGATACGCAGTATTTT.

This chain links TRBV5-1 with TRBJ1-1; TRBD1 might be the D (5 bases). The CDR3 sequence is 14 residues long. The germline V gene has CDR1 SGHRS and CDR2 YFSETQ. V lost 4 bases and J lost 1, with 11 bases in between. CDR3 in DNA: TGCGCCAGCAGCCCCCGGGACGGGAACACTGAAGCTTTCTTT. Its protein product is CASSPRDGNTEAFF.

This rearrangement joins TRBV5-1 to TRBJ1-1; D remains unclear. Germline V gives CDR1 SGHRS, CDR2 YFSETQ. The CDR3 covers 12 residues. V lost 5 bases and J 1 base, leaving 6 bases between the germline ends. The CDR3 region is CASSAGNTEAFF. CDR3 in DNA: TGCGCCAGCAGTGCAGGGAACACTGAAGCTTTCTTT.